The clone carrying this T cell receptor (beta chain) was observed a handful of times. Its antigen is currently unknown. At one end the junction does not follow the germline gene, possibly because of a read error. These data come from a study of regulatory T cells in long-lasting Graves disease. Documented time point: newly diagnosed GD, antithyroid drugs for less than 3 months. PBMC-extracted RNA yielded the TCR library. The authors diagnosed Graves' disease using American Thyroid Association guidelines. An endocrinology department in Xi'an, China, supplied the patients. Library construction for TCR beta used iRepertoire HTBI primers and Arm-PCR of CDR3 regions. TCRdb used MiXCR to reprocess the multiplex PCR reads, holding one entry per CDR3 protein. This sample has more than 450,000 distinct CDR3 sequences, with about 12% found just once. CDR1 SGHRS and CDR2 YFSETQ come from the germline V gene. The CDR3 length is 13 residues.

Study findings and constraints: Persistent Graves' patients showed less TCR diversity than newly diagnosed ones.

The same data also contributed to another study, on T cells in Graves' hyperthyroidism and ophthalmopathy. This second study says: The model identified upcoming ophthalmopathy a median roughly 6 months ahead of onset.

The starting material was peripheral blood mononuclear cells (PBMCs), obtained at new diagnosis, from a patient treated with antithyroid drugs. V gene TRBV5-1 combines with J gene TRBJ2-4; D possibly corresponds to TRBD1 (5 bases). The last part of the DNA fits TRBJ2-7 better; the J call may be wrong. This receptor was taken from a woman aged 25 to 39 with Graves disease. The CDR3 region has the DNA TGTGCCAGCAGCTTGCAGGACACCTACGAGCAGTACTTC. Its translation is CASSLQDTYEQYF.